Listed here is a single T cell receptor (beta chain). This record comes from a study of blood T cell repertoires in COVID-19. Study in general: The United States, Italy and Spain were the sources of the acute and convalescent COVID-19 samples. T cells, B-cell-depleted T cells, or PBMCs supplied cDNA or gDNA.

Original analysis: From reference gene primer amplification, estimates of nucleated cell counts were derived. Measured with immunoSEQ multiplex PCR; TCRdb has only the in-frame clones, and not every one. V, J and clone size derive from that table, while D and trimming were established from the DNA sequence. The repertoire holds 65,000 to 70,000 clones, approximately 91% seen once, with over 10% in the top ten. Germline V lookup: CDR1 SGDLS, CDR2 YYNGEE. The length of the CDR3 is 17 residues. Germline trimming cut 4 bases from V and 5 bases from J; bases unmatched to any gene: 8. The specimen was peripheral blood. The chain uses TRBV9 and TRBJ2-2, with 13 bases matching TRBD2. This clonotype was obtained from a human donor with active COVID-19. The donor label of this sample is uncertain. DNA of the CDR3: TGTGCCAGCAGCCCTGGACTAGCGGGAGAACAAACCGGGGAGCTGTTTTTT. It translates to CASSPGLAGEQTGELFF.